The 2 T cell receptor beta chains given below trace back to one sample, sequenced in a study of blood T cell repertoires in COVID-19. Data came from immunoSEQ multiplex PCR; TCRdb stores just in-frame clones and leaves some out. The table lists around 170,000 clones, roughly four fifths of them singletons, with roughly 6.6% in the top ten. Sequencing input: peripheral blood. Receptors were obtained from a woman aged 40 to 50 with acute or convalescent COVID-19.

This chain uses TRBV2 with TRBJ2-5; TRBD2 agrees at 12 bases. The CDR3 runs 15 residues. The V gene end was trimmed by 6 bases and the J gene end by 2 bases; junction bases not matched to a gene: 4. Germline V gene sequence: CDR1 SNHLY, CDR2 FYNNEI. DNA of the CDR3: TGTGCCAGCAGCCCCGGACTAGCGGGACAAGAGACCCAGTACTTC. Translation: CASSPGLAGQETQYF.

V and J are TRBV7-2 and TRBJ2-7; 9 bases map to TRBD2. Germline CDR1 SGHTA, CDR2 FQGNSA. Trimming cost V 5 bases and J 6 bases; bases outside gene matches: 14. The CDR3 has 16 amino acids. DNA for the CDR3: TGTGCCAGCAGCCCCGACGGAGCGGGAGGTCGCTCCGAGCAGTACTTC. Its translation is CASSPDGAGGRSEQYF.